These T cell receptor beta chains were read from a single sample in a study of CD8+ T cells in alopecia areata. TCRdb's table, derived via immunoSEQ multiplex PCR, lists solely in-frame clones and lacks some. The sample carries about 200,000 clones, around two fifths recorded once. The sample was CD4+ T cells sorted from blood, taken at approximately week 31, from a patient treated with tofacitinib. The receptors here all came from a human donor with alopecia areata. Each CDR3 is given with its conserved first and last residue. The order of the fields is clone size, J gene, V gene, D gene, CDR3 protein, CDR3 DNA. A D gene is named only where the DNA matches it firmly. Where a row states a size, it is once, few, many or the class of an expanded clone; other rows omit it.

few TRBJ1-2 TRBV29-1 TRBD1 CSVGQPNYGYTF TGCAGCGTGGGACAGCCTAACTATGGCTACACCTTC
. TRBJ2-2 TRBV4-1 . CASSHPVKTGELFF TGCGCCAGCAGCCACCCCGTAAAGACCGGGGAGCTGTTTTTT
. TRBJ2-2 TRBV29-1 TRBD2 CSVSSGVNTGELFF TGCAGCGTCAGTAGCGGGGTTAACACCGGGGAGCTGTTTTTT
. TRBJ2-3 TRBV13 . CASSLKGGADTQYF TGTGCCAGCAGCTTAAAGGGGGGGGCAGATACGCAGTATTTT
. TRBJ2-1 TRBV11-2 . CASSSPRGKGLNEQFF TGTGCCAGCAGCTCTCCCCGTGGGAAGGGGCTCAATGAGCAGTTCTTC
few TRBJ2-1 TRBV5-1 . CASSLEEGTYNEQFF TGCGCCAGCAGCTTGGAGGAGGGGACCTACAATGAGCAGTTCTTC
. TRBJ2-1 TRBV5-1 . CASSLDPTSSYNEQFF TGCGCCAGCAGCTTGGACCCTACGAGCTCCTACAATGAGCAGTTCTTC
. TRBJ2-3 TRBV5-1 TRBD2 CASSPVLAGREDTQYF TGCGCCAGCAGCCCAGTACTAGCGGGGAGAGAAGATACGCAGTATTTT
. TRBJ2-7 TRBV4-1 TRBD2 CASSQELAGRRNEQYF TGCGCCAGCAGCCAAGAGCTAGCGGGAAGGCGGAACGAGCAGTACTTC
. TRBJ1-1 TRBV11-2 . CASSLRGQGSSTEAFF TGTGCCAGCAGCTTACGGGGGCAGGGGTCGAGTACTGAAGCTTTCTTT
once TRBJ1-4 TRBV20-1 . CSAQSEKLFF TGCAGTGCCCAGTCTGAAAAACTGTTTTTT
. TRBJ2-7 TRBV18 . CASSPLRGTYEQYF TGTGCCAGCTCACCACTCAGGGGTACCTACGAGCAGTACTTC
. TRBJ2-2 TRBV6-1 . CASSWFTGELFF TGTGCCAGCAGTTGGTTCACCGGGGAGCTGTTTTTT
. TRBJ1-1 TRBV30 . CAWSRQSPEAFF TGTGCCTGGAGTAGACAGTCCCCTGAAGCTTTCTTT
few TRBJ2-3 TRBV6-1 . CASSDGRGTDTQYF TGTGCCAGCAGCGACGGGCGGGGCACAGATACGCAGTATTTT
. TRBJ2-3 TRBV15 . CATSRDQWVSTDTQYF TGTGCCACCAGCAGAGATCAATGGGTTAGCACAGATACGCAGTATTTT
. TRBJ1-1 TRBV6-1 . CASSEVVMNTEAFF TGTGCCAGCAGTGAAGTGGTAATGAACACTGAAGCTTTCTTT
. TRBJ1-5 TRBV18 . CASSPPGRTENQPQHF TGTGCCAGCTCACCACCGGGCAGGACAGAGAATCAGCCCCAGCATTTT
. TRBJ2-3 TRBV6-6 . CASSWTDTDTQYF TGTGCCAGCAGTTGGACCGATACAGATACGCAGTATTTT
few TRBJ1-6 TRBV15 . CATSRDDSLLYSPLHF TGTGCCACCAGCAGAGATGACAGCCTCCTTTATTCACCCCTCCACTTT
. TRBJ2-3 TRBV4-2 . CASSQDGSTDTQYF TGTGCCAGCAGCCAAGATGGGAGCACAGATACGCAGTATTTT
once TRBJ2-2 TRBV2 . CASRLAGRAGELFF TGTGCCAGCAGACTCGCAGGGCGAGCCGGGGAGCTGTTTTTT
. TRBJ2-7 TRBV7-2 . CASSSGTGIYEQYF TGTGCCAGCAGCTCAGGGACGGGTATCTACGAGCAGTACTTC
. TRBJ1-2 TRBV5-1 . CASSSGLTEQTF TGCGCCAGCAGCTCGGGCCTCACTGAACAGACCTTC
. TRBJ2-3 TRBV27 . CASSFRIGTRPDTQYF TGTGCCAGCAGTTTTAGGATAGGCACCCGGCCAGATACGCAGTATTTT
. TRBJ2-2 TRBV5-1 TRBD1 CASSADRGLTTGELFF TGCGCCAGCAGCGCCGACAGGGGACTCACCACCGGGGAGCTGTTTTTT
. TRBJ1-5 TRBV27 TRBD1 CASSPTNRGANQPQHF TGTGCCAGCAGTCCTACCAACAGGGGAGCGAATCAGCCCCAGCATTTT
. TRBJ2-1 TRBV4-2 TRBD1 CASSQDLRQGRSEQFF TGTGCCAGCAGCCAAGATCTGAGACAGGGTCGTAGTGAGCAGTTCTTC
. TRBJ1-2 TRBV30 . CAWSTPGQFWGYTF TGTGCCTGGAGTACCCCGGGACAATTCTGGGGCTACACCTTC
. TRBJ1-2 TRBV5-1 . CASSTGTPNDGYTF TGCGCCAGCAGCACCGGGACGCCGAACGATGGCTACACCTTC
. TRBJ1-1 TRBV6-1 TRBD1 CASRGGQGTNTEAFF TGTGCCAGCAGGGGAGGACAGGGGACGAACACTGAAGCTTTCTTT
. TRBJ2-1 TRBV6-5 . CASSYPRASYNEQFF TGTGCCAGCAGTTACCCAAGAGCCTCCTACAATGAGCAGTTCTTC
. TRBJ1-4 TRBV19 . CASSRETDTTNEKLFF TGTGCCAGTAGTCGGGAGACGGATACAACTAATGAAAAACTGTTTTTT
. TRBJ1-1 TRBV18 . CASSLKTDHTEAFF TGTGCCAGCTCACTAAAGACGGATCACACTGAAGCTTTCTTT
few TRBJ1-1 TRBV19 . CASRFRGNTEAFF TGTGCCAGTAGGTTTCGGGGGAACACTGAAGCTTTCTTT
. TRBJ2-7 TRBV4-2 TRBD2 CASSQVGGNLADSSYEQYF TGTGCCAGCAGCCAAGTAGGCGGGAATCTAGCGGATAGCTCCTACGAGCAGTACTTC
few TRBJ1-1 TRBV19 TRBD1 CASSLNRGTEAFF TGTGCCAGTAGTCTAAACAGGGGCACTGAAGCTTTCTTT
. TRBJ2-3 TRBV30 . CAWRLGGDTQYF TGTGCCTGGAGATTAGGGGGAGATACGCAGTATTTT
. TRBJ1-4 TRBV5-1 TRBD1 CASRRQGDNEKLFF TGCGCCAGCAGGAGACAGGGCGACAATGAAAAACTGTTTTTT
. TRBJ2-3 TRBV9 . CASSVEGTDTQYF TGTGCCAGCAGCGTAGAGGGCACAGATACGCAGTATTTT
few TRBJ2-5 TRBV30 . CAWSVQETQYF TGTGCCTGGAGCGTTCAAGAGACCCAGTACTTC
. TRBJ2-7 TRBV30 . CAWSRIYEQYF TGTGCCTGGAGCAGGATCTACGAGCAGTACTTC
many TRBJ2-7 TRBV10-3 . CATKLELAAHEQYF TGTGCCACCAAATTGGAGCTGGCGGCCCACGAGCAGTACTTC